The clone carrying this T cell receptor beta chain appeared a single time. The germline V gene has CDR1 SGHDT and CDR2 YYEEEE. With 3 bases removed from V and 1 base from J, the gap between germline ends came to 11 bases. CDR3 size: 16 residues. RNA, at roughly 0.45 to 1 ug, was reverse transcribed with random hexamers. TCRdb reanalysed the immunoSEQ multiplex PCR reads using MiXCR and keeps one entry per CDR3 protein. The data hold fewer than 150,000 distinct CDR3 sequences, with nearly 95% observed a single time. The data were obtained in a study of CD8 T cells in Susac syndrome. This TCR derives from a human donor in good health. Sequenced input: CD4+ T cells from PBMCs. V gene TRBV5-6 combines with J gene TRBJ2-6, with a weak D call TRBD1 (6 bases). CDR3 amino acids: CASSWLQGSGANVLTF. DNA for the CDR3: TGTGCCAGCAGCTGGTTACAGGGTTCTGGGGCCAACGTCCTGACTTTC.